Below, 21 T cell receptor beta chains from the same sample are listed, as sequenced in a study of blood T cells in healthy people across ages. For the second PCR, which ran for roughly 6 to 12 cycles, a sample-barcoded 5' primer and a J-beta primer mix were used. TCRdb fed the 5' RACE reads into MiXCR, producing one record per CDR3 protein. Of roughly 1.5 million distinct CDR3 sequences listed, around 40% are singletons. Sequencing was done on a sample of blood. The receptors originated from a woman under 30 in good health.

This clonotype was seen only a few times. The rearrangement links TRBV12-3 or TRBV12-4 to TRBJ1-1; TRBD1 agrees at 9 bases. Unmatched junction bases numbered 7, after V lost 5 bases and J lost 6 bases. CDR3 length: 14 residues. In DNA form, the CDR3 reads TGTGCCAGCAGTAACCCCGGGACAGGGTCTGAAGCTTTCTTT. The encoded protein is CASSNPGTGSEAFF.

This clonotype was detected a few times. The rearrangement links TRBV20-1 to TRBJ2-5; D is ambiguous. This CDR3 spans 13 amino acids. The germline CDR1 and CDR2 sequences are DFQATT and SNEGSKA (reference sequence). Trimming took 6 bases from V and 2 from J, leaving 13 bases between them. CDR3 region: CSARPGVQETQYF. The CDR3 DNA follows: TGCAGTGCGCGACCTGGGGTTCAAGAGACCCAGTACTTC.

The chain uses TRBV7-2 and TRBJ2-7, with unresolved D. This CDR3 region has 16 residues. The ends were cut back, 3 bases at V and 0 bases at J, with 15 bases in the middle. Germline CDR1 SGHTA, CDR2 FQGNSA. The CDR3 nucleotides are TGTGCCAGCAGCTTGGGATCCCGAGGATTCTCCTACGAGCAGTACTTC. Amino acids: CASSLGSRGFSYEQYF.

The V gene is TRBV6-5, the J gene TRBJ2-3; TRBD1 agrees at 10 bases. Germline V gene data show CDR1 as MNHEY and CDR2 as SVGAGI. The length of the CDR3 is 15 residues. Losses at the gene ends were 6 bases for V and 8 bases for J; bases not matched to a gene: 11. CDR3 in DNA: TGTGCCAGCAGACCCCCGGGACAGGGGTACGGTACGCAGTATTTT. Protein product: CASRPPGQGYGTQYF.

This clonotype was detected only a few times. V usage is TRBV7-9 and J usage is TRBJ1-2; TRBD1 is a possible D gene (5 bases). CDR3 length: 13 amino acids. The germline V and J ends were trimmed by 5 bases and 1 base, with 8 bases remaining between them. The germline CDR1 and CDR2 sequences are SEHNR and FQNEAQ (reference sequence). The CDR3 DNA reads as TGTGCCAGCAGCGGACACGTTAACTATGGCTACACCTTC. Encoded protein: CASSGHVNYGYTF. The full variable domain, completed using reference TRBV7-9 and TRBJ1-2, is DTGVSQNPRHKITKRGQNVTFRCDPISEHNRLYWYRQTLGQGPEFLTYFQNEAQLEKSRLLSDRFSAERPKGSFSTLEIQRTEQGDSAMYLCASSGHVNYGYTFGSGTRLTVV.

A few counts support this clonotype. This chain connects TRBV12-3 or TRBV12-4 to TRBJ1-1; D is undetermined. This CDR3 contains 16 residues. V was cut by 1 base and J by 6 bases, with 18 bases left in between. The CDR3 region has the DNA TGTGCCAGCAGTTTAGGTTGGGCGGTTGGATTATCTGAAGCTTTCTTT. This codes for CASSLGWAVGLSEAFF.

This clonotype was seen more than once but under ten times. The chain uses TRBV5-1 and TRBJ2-1; possible D gene TRBD1, 6 bases. V lost 0 bases and J lost 4, with 11 bases in between. The CDR3 runs 15 residues. The germline CDR1 and CDR2 sequences are SGHRS and YFSETQ. The CDR3 DNA follows: TGCGCCAGCAGCTTGGAGTGGGGGCCATACAATGAGCAGTTCTTC. Protein product: CASSLEWGPYNEQFF.

V usage is TRBV6-1 and J usage is TRBJ2-1; D is perhaps TRBD1 or TRBD2 (5 bases each). The germline V and J ends were trimmed by 10 bases and 7 bases, with 20 bases remaining between them. CDR3 size: 14 residues. Germline lookup yields CDR1 MNHNS and CDR2 SASEGT. CDR3 coding DNA: TGTGCCACCATAGGGGACGGCAGCAGGAATGAGCAGTTCTTC. This sequence encodes CATIGDGSRNEQFF.

V is TRBV5-6 and J is TRBJ2-1; TRBD1 aligns across 8 bases. CDR1 is SGHDT and CDR2 is YYEEEE in the germline V gene. The V gene end was trimmed by 2 bases and the J gene end by 14 bases; junction bases not matched to a gene: 3. There are 11 residues in the CDR3. The DNA for the CDR3 is TGTGCCAGCAGCTTAGGGGGACAGGAGTTCTTC. Protein: CASSLGGQEFF.

This sequence joins TRBV3-1 and TRBJ2-1, with D tentatively TRBD2 (6 bases). Trimming took off 5 bases at V and 0 bases at J, with 14 bases between the two ends. Germline CDR1 LGHDT, CDR2 YNNKEL (reference sequence). The CDR3 has 16 residues. The CDR3 loop is CASSSKRANSYNEQFF. DNA of the CDR3: TGTGCCAGCAGCTCCAAGCGGGCAAACTCCTACAATGAGCAGTTCTTC.

The sample holds one count of this clonotype. The rearrangement uses TRBV7-3 and TRBJ1-2; D gene uncertain. V dropped 0 bases and J dropped 4 bases, with 15 bases sitting between them. This CDR3 contains 16 residues. Germline CDR1 is SGHTA and CDR2 is FQGTGA. CDR3 coding DNA: TGTGCCAGCAGCTTAACGCCAGAGACTGGCCCCTATGGCTACACCTTC. As protein: CASSLTPETGPYGYTF.

The rearrangement links TRBV6-2 or TRBV6-3 to TRBJ2-5; D is perhaps TRBD1 (7 bases). The last part of the DNA fits TRBJ2-7 better; the J call may be wrong. Germline V CDR1 and CDR2: MNHEY, SVGEGT. CDR3 size: 15 residues. CDR3 sequence reads: CASSYPPRGEYEQYF. As DNA, the CDR3 is TGTGCCAGCAGTTACCCGCCCAGGGGGGAATACGAGCAGTACTTC.

This clonotype was counted a few times. The rearrangement uses TRBV6-1 and TRBJ2-5; no firm D call. The closer fit of TRBJ2-7 to the DNA end suggests the J call may be wrong. CDR3 length: 13 residues. CDR1 and CDR2 (germline): MNHNS, SASEGT. The CDR3 DNA reads TGTGCCAGCAGTGCGGTCCCTACCTACGAGCAGTACTTC. Translation gives CASSAVPTYEQYF.

V gene TRBV6-1 combines with J gene TRBJ2-7; possibly TRBD2 for D (5 bases). V lost 4 bases and J 2 bases, leaving 15 bases between the germline ends. The CDR3 has 15 residues. CDR1 and CDR2 from the germline V gene are MNHNS and SASEGT. The DNA of the CDR3 is TGTGCCAGCAGTGTGGTCGGAGGTTCCACCTACGAGCAGTACTTC. It yields the protein CASSVVGGSTYEQYF.

The rearrangement joins TRBV27 to TRBJ2-7, with D possibly matching TRBD1 (6 bases). The germline V gene has CDR1 MNHEY and CDR2 SMNVEV (reference sequence). This CDR3 comprises 13 residues. The V and J ends lost 3 bases and 4 bases respectively, with 10 bases between them. CDR3 DNA: TGTGCCAGCAGTTTGGGGACAAAGTACGAGCAGTACTTC. Amino acids: CASSLGTKYEQYF.

The table lists this clonotype with a few counts. The chain joins TRBV9 to TRBJ2-1, with D hard to call. Germline CDR1 and CDR2: SGDLS and YYNGEE. This CDR3 comprises 15 residues. With 0 bases removed from V and 3 bases from J, the gap between germline ends came to 10 bases. The CDR3 nucleotides read TGTGCCAGCAGCGTAGATTCCCGCGGCTACAATGAGCAGTTCTTC. Encoded protein: CASSVDSRGYNEQFF. The whole variable domain, remainder taken from reference TRBV9 and TRBJ2-1, is DSGVTQTPKHLITATGQRVTLRCSPRSGDLSVYWYQQSLDQGLQFLIQYYNGEERAKGNILERFSAQQFPDLHSELNLSSLELGDSALYFCASSVDSRGYNEQFFGPGTRLTVL.

This rearrangement joins TRBV10-3 to TRBJ1-5, with D maybe TRBD1 (5 bases). Per germline, CDR1 ENHRY and CDR2 SYGVKD. Trimming cost V 0 bases and J 0 bases, with 12 bases left between them. This CDR3 contains 17 residues. CDR3 DNA: TGTGCCATCAGTGAGTCAGGTGGGGGGAATAGCAATCAGCCCCAGCATTTT. Encoded protein: CAISESGGGNSNQPQHF.

The gene calls are TRBV7-2 and TRBJ1-1; perhaps TRBD1 as D (5 bases). CDR3 length: 15 amino acids. Germline lookup yields CDR1 SGHTA and CDR2 FQGNSA. With 0 bases removed from V and 0 bases from J, the gap between germline ends came to 8 bases. The CDR3 DNA reads as TGTGCCAGCAGCTTAGCGGGGCAGATGAACACTGAAGCTTTCTTT. Translating gives CASSLAGQMNTEAFF.

The genes are TRBV20-1 and TRBJ2-7; D gene ambiguous. The length of the CDR3 is 11 residues. The germline V gene encodes CDR1 DFQATT and CDR2 SNEGSKA (reference sequence). V gave up 3 bases and J gave up 5 bases, with 8 bases separating them. The CDR3 spells CSASPQNEQYF. DNA of the CDR3: TGCAGTGCTAGTCCCCAAAACGAGCAGTACTTC.

The chain is built from TRBV7-2 and TRBJ2-3; 8 bases line up with TRBD2. Germline CDR1 SGHTA, CDR2 FQGNSA. V dropped 5 bases and J dropped 6; count of bases not matched to a gene: 16. This CDR3 contains 17 residues. CDR3 loop: CASSRGRAGVSTDTQYF. The CDR3 DNA reads as TGTGCCAGCAGCCGGGGACGAGCGGGAGTGTCCACGGATACGCAGTATTTT.

This clonotype was recorded a few times. This chain joins TRBV6-1 and TRBJ2-1, with a possible D match to TRBD1 (6 bases). The CDR3 contains 15 residues. V was cut by 2 bases and J by 8 bases, with 16 bases left in between. Germline V gene data show CDR1 as MNHNS and CDR2 as SASEGT. The DNA for the CDR3 is TGTGCCAGCAGTGAAAGCGTCAGGGGATACGATGAGCAGTTCTTC. This translates into CASSESVRGYDEQFF.